This T cell receptor beta chain comes out of a study of patients and donors after allogeneic stem cell transplantation. The CDR3 totals 15 residues. Trimming pared 3 bases from V and 2 bases from J, leaving 12 bases between. The germline gives CDR1 SGDLS, CDR2 YYNGEE. This clonotype occurred a few times. TCRdb re-called the RT-PCR reads through MiXCR, storing one row per CDR3 protein. The data show 70,000 to 75,000 distinct CDR3 sequences, about 30% seen once. What was sequenced was blood, either unsorted or a sorted T cell fraction (not recorded which). The receptor comes from a human donor who was either an allogeneic HSCT recipient or a stem cell or donor lymphocyte infusion donor (not recorded which). It is not recorded whose cells these are; they may come from a transplant donor. This chain uses TRBV9 with TRBJ2-1; no clear D. DNA of the CDR3: TGTGCCAGCAGCGCCGCCTCTGGACCCTACAATGAGCAGTTCTTC. Residues: CASSAASGPYNEQFF. Filled out from reference TRBV9 and TRBJ2-1, the complete variable domain reads DSGVTQTPKHLITATGQRVTLRCSPRSGDLSVYWYQQSLDQGLQFLIQYYNGEERAKGNILERFSAQQFPDLHSELNLSSLELGDSALYFCASSAASGPYNEQFFGPGTRLTVL.